These 21 T cell receptor beta chains share one sample of origin, sequenced in a study of blood T cell repertoires in COVID-19. The repertoire was sequenced with immunoSEQ multiplex PCR; TCRdb's copy has only in-frame clones and lacks some. The sample contains some 220,000 clones, around 82% of which appear only once. The sequenced sample consisted of peripheral blood. All receptors derive from a woman aged 55-70 years with acute or convalescent COVID-19.

J is TRBJ1-2 and V is TRBV6-5; 7 bases match TRBD1. The germline gives CDR1 MNHEY, CDR2 SVGAGI. CDR3 length: 14 amino acids. J lost 4 bases, V lost 7 bases, and 9 bases had no gene match. CDR3 region: CASTRGWSSYGYTF. Here the CDR3 DNA reads TGTGCCAGCACCAGGGGGTGGTCGAGCTATGGCTACACCTTC.

The J gene is TRBJ1-5, the V gene TRBV19; D possibly corresponds to TRBD1 (5 bases). Per germline, CDR1 LNHDA and CDR2 SQIVND (reference sequence). There are 14 residues in the CDR3. V lost 3 bases and J lost 6, with 12 bases in between. The CDR3 here is CASSIGTPPQPQHF. The CDR3 DNA sequence: TGTGCCAGTAGTATCGGGACTCCCCCTCAGCCCCAGCATTTT.

J is TRBJ1-2 and V is TRBV6-2 or TRBV6-3; 7 bases agree with TRBD1. Unmatched junction bases numbered 18, after V lost 2 bases and J lost 12 bases. The germline V gene has CDR1 MNHEY and CDR2 SVGEGT. This CDR3 spans 16 amino acids. As DNA, the CDR3 is TGTGCCAGCAGTTACGGATCGACAGGGAACCAACCTAGGAACACCTTC. Protein: CASSYGSTGNQPRNTF.

This clone was counted only a few times. The J gene is TRBJ1-2, the V gene TRBV6-1; D remains unclear. Germline assignment: CDR1 MNHNS and CDR2 SASEGT. V was clipped by 0 bases and J by 5 bases, with 22 bases between them. The CDR3 is made up of 18 amino acids. As DNA, the CDR3 is TGTGCCAGCAGTGAAGCCGCCCTCATGAACGGGGAAGGGTATGGCTACACCTTC. This codes for CASSEAALMNGEGYGYTF.

The chain links TRBV29-1 to TRBJ2-3, with 11 bases matching TRBD1. Germline V gives CDR1 SQVTM, CDR2 ANQGSEA. J was trimmed by 3 bases and V by 0 bases; bases with no gene match: 8. This CDR3 is 17 amino acids long. The CDR3 sequence: CSVEDPWGQGGTDTQYF. The CDR3 DNA follows: TGCAGCGTTGAAGACCCCTGGGGACAGGGGGGGACAGATACGCAGTATTTT.

The chain combines TRBV4-2 with TRBJ1-6, with 10 bases fitting TRBD1. V shed 0 bases, J shed 6 bases, and the junction held 11 bases outside the gene matches. Germline assignment: CDR1 LGHNA and CDR2 YNFKEQ. CDR3 length equals 19 residues. The CDR3 region has the DNA TGTGCCAGCAGCCAAGATAGGATGGGGACAGGGGTTGGTAATTCACCCCTCCACTTT. It yields the protein CASSQDRMGTGVGNSPLHF.

This rearrangement joins TRBV6-5 to TRBJ1-1, with 8 bases aligning to TRBD1. Germline V CDR1 and CDR2: MNHEY, SVGAGI. V dropped 5 bases and J dropped 11; count of bases not matched to a gene: 10. The CDR3 sequence is 13 residues long. The CDR3 loop reads CASSRTGFPRAFF. In DNA form, the CDR3 reads TGTGCCAGCAGTCGGACAGGGTTTCCCCGGGCTTTCTTT.

The chain combines TRBV7-2 with TRBJ2-7, with TRBD1 as a possible D gene (5 bases). Trimming removed 1 base from V and 5 bases from J, with 15 bases in between. Germline V CDR1 and CDR2: SGHTA, FQGNSA. The CDR3 has 15 residues. The CDR3 nucleotides are TGTGCCAGCAGCTTAGTAGGGGCAGAGTCGGACGAGCAGTACTTC. This gives the protein CASSLVGAESDEQYF.

This chain joins TRBV3-1 (or the pseudogene TRBV3-2) and TRBJ1-6; TRBD1 might be the D (5 bases). Trimming shortened V by 4 bases and J by 8 bases, and 15 bases separated the two germline ends. This CDR3 comprises 15 residues. Looked up from germline, CDR1 is LGHDT and CDR2 is YNNKEL (reference sequence). The DNA for the CDR3 is TGTGCCAGCAGCCCCCGTTTGGGGGGGGATTCACCCCTCCACTTT. The encoded protein is CASSPRLGGDSPLHF.

The chain recombines TRBV3-1 (or the pseudogene TRBV3-2) with TRBJ1-6; D is possibly TRBD1 (5 bases). The germline V gene encodes CDR1 LGHDT and CDR2 YNNKEL (reference sequence). The CDR3 has 12 amino acids. The ends were cut back, 4 bases at V and 10 bases at J, with 8 bases in the middle. The CDR3 nucleotides read TGTGCCAGCAGCCTAGGGGAATCACCCCTCCACTTT. This translates into CASSLGESPLHF.

This chain connects TRBV19 to TRBJ1-2, with TRBD1 matching over 10 bases. Germline CDR1 is LNHDA and CDR2 is SQIVND (reference sequence). Trimming removed 5 bases from V and 4 bases from J; junction bases left unmatched: 7. The CDR3 contains 15 residues. CDR3 bases: TGTGCCAGTAGTCCGACTGGGACAGGGGCCTATGGCTACACCTTC. Its protein product is CASSPTGTGAYGYTF.

By sample share, this clone is medium-sized. V and J are TRBV2 and TRBJ1-5; 8 bases align to TRBD1. Trimming at V came to 5 bases and at J to 1 base, leaving 1 base not matched to a gene. The CDR3 has 14 amino acids. The germline CDR1 and CDR2 sequences are SNHLY and FYNNEI. CDR3 sequence: CASSWTGSNQPQHF. The CDR3 DNA is TGTGCCAGCAGTTGGACAGGGAGCAATCAGCCCCAGCATTTT. The whole variable domain, remainder taken from reference TRBV2 and TRBJ1-5, is EPEVTQTPSHQVTQMGQEVILRCVPISNHLYFYWYRQILGQKVEFLVSFYNNEISEKSEIFDDQFSVERPDGSNFTLKIRSTKLEDSAMYFCASSWTGSNQPQHFGDGTRLSIL.

V gene TRBV9 combines with J gene TRBJ2-2, with D uncertain. Germline V lookup: CDR1 SGDLS, CDR2 YYNGEE. V lost 0 bases and J 7 bases, leaving 10 bases between the germline ends. The CDR3 covers 14 residues. CDR3 sequence: CASSVGAGRGELFF. CDR3 in DNA: TGTGCCAGCAGCGTAGGGGCAGGTCGCGGGGAGCTGTTTTTT.

The CDR3 protein is CASKVSGSYEQYF. The CDR3 DNA reads as TGTGCCAGCAAAGTTTCCGGGTCCTACGAGCAGTACTTC. The chain joins TRBV28 to TRBJ2-7; D is undetermined. CDR3 length: 13 amino acids. Germline V lookup: CDR1 MDHEN, CDR2 SYDVKM. V lost 7 bases to trimming and J lost 1 base, with 11 bases between them.

This clone was observed a single time. The chain couples TRBV7-6 to TRBJ2-1; 10 nucleotides align to TRBD1. This CDR3 is 14 amino acids long. V lost 5 bases to trimming and J lost 16 bases; unmatched junction nucleotides: 14. Germline V lookup: CDR1 SGHVS, CDR2 FNYEAQ. Here the CDR3 DNA reads TGTGCCAGCAGCCCCGGGACAGGGGATACAAAAATCTTCTTC. It encodes CASSPGTGDTKIFF.

This clone has only one observation. This chain uses TRBV4-2 with TRBJ1-3; 7 nucleotides align to TRBD1. From germline, CDR1 is LGHNA and CDR2 YNFKEQ. J lost 1 base, V lost 3 bases, and 12 bases had no gene match. The CDR3 covers 18 residues. The CDR3 loop reads CASSHRDSNSFSGNTIYF. The CDR3 bases are TGTGCCAGCAGCCACCGGGACAGCAACTCATTTTCTGGAAACACCATATATTTT.

The chain joins TRBV28 to TRBJ1-1; D is possibly TRBD1 (6 bases). Germline V gene sequence: CDR1 MDHEN, CDR2 SYDVKM. The CDR3 consists of 13 residues. Trimming took off 5 bases at V and 0 bases at J, with 7 bases between the two ends. CDR3 in amino acids: CASSRDMNTEAFF. CDR3 coding DNA: TGTGCCAGCAGTCGGGACATGAACACTGAAGCTTTCTTT.

The chain employs TRBV27 and TRBJ1-5; D remains ambiguous. V was clipped by 3 bases and J by 2 bases, with 11 bases between them. Germline assignment: CDR1 MNHEY and CDR2 SMNVEV (reference sequence). The CDR3 is made up of 15 amino acids. The CDR3 DNA is TGTGCCAGCAGTTTGGAGGGCGTGGGCAATCAGCCCCAGCATTTT. It is translated as CASSLEGVGNQPQHF.

The chain links TRBV9 to TRBJ2-5; 10 nucleotides line up with TRBD2. There are 17 residues in the CDR3. Germline assignment: CDR1 SGDLS and CDR2 YYNGEE. With V trimmed by 0 bases and J by 1 base, 6 bases remained unmatched. The CDR3 DNA reads TGTGCCAGCAGCGTAGGAAGGGCTAGCGGGAGCCAAGAGACCCAGTACTTC. This encodes CASSVGRASGSQETQYF.

This rearrangement joins TRBV6-1 to TRBJ2-7, with a possible D match to TRBD2 (6 bases). CDR1 is MNHNS, CDR2 SASEGT, per germline. V was cut by 0 bases and J by 4 bases, with 13 bases left in between. CDR3 length equals 15 residues. The CDR3 DNA is TGTGCCAGCAGTGAAGCCCCGGGAGACCTTTACGAGCAGTACTTC. Translating gives CASSEAPGDLYEQYF.

CDR3 DNA: TGCGCCAGCAGCCAAGGGCGAAGCGGCTCCTACGAGCAGTACTTC. Protein product: CASSQGRSGSYEQYF. This chain connects TRBV4-1 to TRBJ2-7, with D perhaps TRBD2 (5 bases). The CDR3 is made up of 15 amino acids. Germline-derived CDR1 and CDR2 are MGHRA and YSYEKL. The ends were cut back, 1 base at V and 0 bases at J, with 10 bases in the middle.